This T cell receptor (beta chain) was identified in a study of blood T cell repertoires in COVID-19. This clone was recorded a few times. Germline V CDR1 and CDR2: MNHEY, SVGAGI. This CDR3 comprises 14 residues. V dropped 7 bases and J dropped 4 bases, with 13 bases sitting between them. TCRdb's table, derived via immunoSEQ multiplex PCR, lists solely in-frame clones and lacks some. In the table there are fewer than 70,000 clones, roughly 85% of which are singletons. This sequence originates from a woman aged 60 to 75 with acute or convalescent COVID-19. The sequenced material came from peripheral blood. This chain links TRBV6-5 with TRBJ1-4; TRBD1 is a possible D gene (6 bases). The CDR3 here is CASTPRQVNEKLFF. Written as DNA, the CDR3 is TGTGCCAGCACCCCGAGACAGGTTAATGAAAAACTGTTTTTT.